The subject of this entry is one TCR beta chain. Antigen: not known. Generated by immunoSEQ multiplex PCR, the TCRdb table keeps only in-frame clones and is missing some. The table has hundreds of thousands of clones, roughly 91% seen once; the top ten hold 0.95% to 1.1%. These data belong to a study of T cell responses to AZD1222 COVID-19 vaccine. Study-wide findings and caveats: Baseline testing showed seropositivity in only a handful of AZD1222 recipients. Reportedly, nearly half the spike-specific TCRs target unmutated variant regions. In all cases, repertoires were sampled only after the peak T cell response.

The CDR3 has 16 residues. Trimming removed 6 bases at V and 0 bases at J, with 15 bases between. Germline assignment: CDR1 MNHEY and CDR2 SMNVEV (reference sequence). This sequence joins TRBV27 and TRBJ1-3; no clear D gene. The receptor was derived from an adult in good health. The sample in question was peripheral blood, obtained on day 0 of MenACWY control vaccination. The CDR3 region is CASSRGPRYSGNTIYF. CDR3 DNA: TGTGCCAGCAGCCGAGGGCCCAGATACTCTGGAAACACCATATATTTT.